The TCR beta chain under discussion was sequenced for a study of Graves' ophthalmopathy and Graves' hyperthyroidism. Background on the study: Sampling took place at initial diagnosis, with peripheral blood obtained before any treatment.

V shed 1 base and J 7 bases; nucleotides not matched to a gene: 5. CDR1 and CDR2 (germline): SGHTA, FQGNSA. The CDR3 has 15 amino acids. For donors with ophthalmopathy, the disease showed moderate-to-severe activity, reached CAS ≥3 and NOSPECS ≥4, and had lasted under 3 months. CDR3 regions of TCR beta were amplified from RNA transcripts. The first round was an RT-PCR with HTBI primers, and the second round was a multiplex PCR. TCRdb called the multiplex PCR reads again in MiXCR, with one record for every CDR3 protein. The data show 200,000 to 250,000 distinct CDR3 sequences, around 45% seen once. The specimen was peripheral blood. The TCR comes from an adult man with Graves' ophthalmopathy. The chain uses TRBV7-2 and TRBJ1-4; TRBD1 agrees at 8 bases. This CDR3 reads CASSLVKDRAEKLFF. Written as DNA, the CDR3 is TGTGCCAGCAGCTTAGTGAAGGACAGGGCTGAAAAACTGTTTTTT.